A selection of T cell receptor beta chains follows, all from one sample in a study of blood T cell repertoires in COVID-19. Assay used: immunoSEQ multiplex PCR; TCRdb lists only in-frame clones, some missing. The sample holds about 440,000 clones; 90% are singletons and the top ten take about 0.57%. Sequencing was done on a sample of PBMCs or T cells enriched from blood (not recorded which). The receptors here all came from a man aged 18 to 35 who had recovered from COVID-19. CDR3s include the opening cysteine and the closing phenylalanine or tryptophan. Fields, in order: V gene, J gene, CDR3 protein.

V: TRBV6-5
J: TRBJ1-6
CDR3: CASSSVGSPLHF

V: TRBV5-1
J: TRBJ1-1
CDR3: CASSSGTGGYLDTEAFF

V: TRBV28
J: TRBJ1-3
CDR3: CASRAGQGSGNTIYF

V: TRBV7-9
J: TRBJ1-2
CDR3: CASSVPGQGEITDGYTF

V: TRBV7-2
J: TRBJ1-1
CDR3: CASSRTGALNTEAFF

V: TRBV14
J: TRBJ1-3
CDR3: CASSQVTVGNTIYF

V: TRBV12-3/TRBV12-4
J: TRBJ1-1
CDR3: CASSLGGTSEAFF

V: TRBV19
J: TRBJ1-5
CDR3: CASSIREGNQPQHF

V: TRBV7-9
J: TRBJ1-1
CDR3: CASSLALRDTEAFF

V: TRBV12-3/TRBV12-4
J: TRBJ1-5
CDR3: CASSLRGNQPQHF

V: TRBV5-1
J: TRBJ1-2
CDR3: CASQGRKDYGYTF

V: TRBV19
J: TRBJ1-5
CDR3: CASSISGVGQPQHF

V: TRBV6-1
J: TRBJ1-2
CDR3: CASSEEVRNYGYTF

V: TRBV6-2/TRBV6-3
J: TRBJ1-4
CDR3: CASSYSGKTATNEKLFF

V: TRBV4-2
J: TRBJ2-7
CDR3: CASSQDRGTSGYEQYF

V: TRBV30
J: TRBJ1-6
CDR3: CAWGGDVSSYNSPLHF

V: TRBV12-3/TRBV12-4
J: TRBJ1-4
CDR3: CASSWGAEKLFF

V: TRBV10-3
J: TRBJ1-2
CDR3: CAISETENYGYTF

V: TRBV27
J: TRBJ2-7
CDR3: CASSLTSSGGKEQYF

V: TRBV6-1
J: TRBJ1-1
CDR3: CASSEALGGPTEAFF

V: TRBV9
J: TRBJ1-2
CDR3: CASSAPGQPGYTF

V: TRBV2
J: TRBJ1-6
CDR3: CASGPAINSPLHF

V: TRBV18
J: TRBJ1-6
CDR3: CASSPIGQGENSPLHF

V: TRBV6-5
J: TRBJ1-5
CDR3: CASSYAGTQPQHF

V: TRBV19
J: TRBJ1-3
CDR3: CASSTPGGTSGNTIYF

V: TRBV7-8
J: TRBJ1-4
CDR3: CASSFRTGGEEALFF

V: TRBV3-1/TRBV3-2
J: TRBJ2-5
CDR3: CASSQAAGGVETQYF

V: TRBV28
J: TRBJ1-2
CDR3: CASRPPGTGYTYGYTF

V: TRBV3-1/TRBV3-2
J: TRBJ1-3
CDR3: CASSQAQGLNSGNTIYF

V: TRBV5-1
J: TRBJ2-5
CDR3: CASSLGPGGRGETQYF

V: TRBV7-8
J: TRBJ1-1
CDR3: CASSLALWRVGTSRTEAFF

V: TRBV24-1
J: TRBJ2-1
CDR3: CATSDLSAGVGGEQFF

V: TRBV5-1
J: TRBJ1-5
CDR3: CASSLAGGINQPQHF